This TCR beta chain came from a study of blood T cell repertoires in COVID-19. Overall study context: Some COVID-19 samples were acute and others convalescent; all came from the United States, Italy and Spain. PBMCs, B-cell-depleted T cells, or T cells provided the cDNA or gDNA that made up the material.

J was trimmed by 2 bases and V by 2 bases; bases with no gene match: 2. The CDR3 sequence is 14 residues long. Germline-derived CDR1 and CDR2 are SGHTA and FQGNSA. On this clone itself: The same CDR3 can be traced to other DNA sequences in this sample.

In the source study's methods: It was from reference gene primer amplification that nucleated cell counts were estimated. Some clones are missing from TCRdb's copy, which holds only in-frame ones; the method was immunoSEQ multiplex PCR. V and J calls and clone size follow that table, whereas D and trimming were derived from the DNA. Of about 71,000 clones listed, roughly 82% are singletons. What was sequenced was peripheral blood. The sequence derives from a woman older than 75 with acute or convalescent COVID-19. The chain joins TRBV7-2 to TRBJ2-7, with 8 bases aligning to TRBD2. The CDR3 DNA follows: TGTGCCAGCAGCTTACCGGGGGGGCCCTACGAGCAGTACTTC. Residues: CASSLPGGPYEQYF.